One TCR beta chain is described in this entry. The target antigen is unknown. These data come from a study of T cell responses to AZD1222 COVID-19 vaccine. Points from the study as a whole: Females outnumbered males among donors, who were mostly white British; clonal diversity was possibly underestimated. Vaccination with two AZD1222 doses was followed by a rise in Spike-specific TCR breadth and depth.

Deletions cut 8 bases from V and 0 bases from J, with 16 bases between. Germline assignment: CDR1 MNHEY and CDR2 SVGAGI. This CDR3 contains 15 residues. Sequencing used immunoSEQ multiplex PCR; TCRdb keeps in-frame clones, though not all of them. Seen here are 120,000 or so clones, approximately 90% observed once, and the top ten hold approximately 1.5%. This TCR was sampled from an adult in good health. The sample was peripheral blood, taken on day 0 of AZD1222 vaccination. V and J are TRBV6-5 and TRBJ1-1, with D maybe TRBD1 (6 bases). Here the CDR3 DNA reads TGTGCCAGCCGTCAGGGGTTCGGGATGAACACTGAAGCTTTCTTT. Translation gives CASRQGFGMNTEAFF.